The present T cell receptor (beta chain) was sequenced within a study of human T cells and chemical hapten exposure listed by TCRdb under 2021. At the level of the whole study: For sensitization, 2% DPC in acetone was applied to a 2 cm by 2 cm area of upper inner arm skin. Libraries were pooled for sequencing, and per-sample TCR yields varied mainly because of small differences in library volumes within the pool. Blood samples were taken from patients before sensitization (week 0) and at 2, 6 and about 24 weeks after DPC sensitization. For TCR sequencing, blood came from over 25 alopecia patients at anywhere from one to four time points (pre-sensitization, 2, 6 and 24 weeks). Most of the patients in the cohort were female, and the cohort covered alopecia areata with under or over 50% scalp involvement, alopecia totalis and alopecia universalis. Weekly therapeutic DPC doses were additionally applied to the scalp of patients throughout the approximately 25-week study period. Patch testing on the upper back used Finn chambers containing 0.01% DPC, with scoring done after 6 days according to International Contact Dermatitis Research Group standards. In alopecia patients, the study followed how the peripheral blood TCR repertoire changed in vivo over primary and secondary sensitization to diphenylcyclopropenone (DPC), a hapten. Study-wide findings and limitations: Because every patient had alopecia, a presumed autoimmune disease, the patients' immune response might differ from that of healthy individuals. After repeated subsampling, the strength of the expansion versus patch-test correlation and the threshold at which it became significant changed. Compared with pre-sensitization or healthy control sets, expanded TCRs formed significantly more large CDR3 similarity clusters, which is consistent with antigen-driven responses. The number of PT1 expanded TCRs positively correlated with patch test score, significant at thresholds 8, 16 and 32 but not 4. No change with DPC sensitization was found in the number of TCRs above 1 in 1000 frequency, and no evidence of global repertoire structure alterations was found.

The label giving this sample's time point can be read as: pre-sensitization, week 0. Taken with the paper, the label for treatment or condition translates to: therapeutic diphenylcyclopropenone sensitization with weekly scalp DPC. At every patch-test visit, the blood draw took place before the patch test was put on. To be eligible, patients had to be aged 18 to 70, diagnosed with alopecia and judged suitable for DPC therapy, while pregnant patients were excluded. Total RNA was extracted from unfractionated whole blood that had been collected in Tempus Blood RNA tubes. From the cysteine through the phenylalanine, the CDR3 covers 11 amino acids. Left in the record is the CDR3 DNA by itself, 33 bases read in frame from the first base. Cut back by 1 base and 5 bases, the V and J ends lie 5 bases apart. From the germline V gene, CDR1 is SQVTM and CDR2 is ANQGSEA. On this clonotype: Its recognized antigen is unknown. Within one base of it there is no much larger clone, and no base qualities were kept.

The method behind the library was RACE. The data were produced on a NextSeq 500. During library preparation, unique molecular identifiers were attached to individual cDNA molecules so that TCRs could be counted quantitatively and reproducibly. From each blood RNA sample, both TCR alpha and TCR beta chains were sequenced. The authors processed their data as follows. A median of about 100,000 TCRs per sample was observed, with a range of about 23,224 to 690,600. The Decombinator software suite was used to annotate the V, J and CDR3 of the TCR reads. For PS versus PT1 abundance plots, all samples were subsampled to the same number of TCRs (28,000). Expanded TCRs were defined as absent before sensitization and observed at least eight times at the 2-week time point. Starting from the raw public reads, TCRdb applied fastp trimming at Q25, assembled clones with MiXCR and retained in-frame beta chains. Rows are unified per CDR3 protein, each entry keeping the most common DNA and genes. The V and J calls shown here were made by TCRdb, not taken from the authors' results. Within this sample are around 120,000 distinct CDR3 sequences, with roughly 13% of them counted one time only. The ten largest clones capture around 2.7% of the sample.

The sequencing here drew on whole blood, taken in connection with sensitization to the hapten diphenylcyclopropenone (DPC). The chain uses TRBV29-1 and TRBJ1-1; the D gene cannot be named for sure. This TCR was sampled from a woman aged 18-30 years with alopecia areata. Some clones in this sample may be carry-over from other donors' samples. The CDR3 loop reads CSVEGSTEAFF. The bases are TGCAGCGTTGAAGGTAGTACTGAAGCTTTCTTT. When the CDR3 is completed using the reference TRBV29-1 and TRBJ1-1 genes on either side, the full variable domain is SAVISQKPSRDICQRGTSLTIQCQVDSQVTMMFWYRQQPGQSLTLIATANQGSEATYESGFVIDKFPISRPNLTFSTLTVSNMSPEDSSIYLCSVEGSTEAFFGQGTRLTVV.